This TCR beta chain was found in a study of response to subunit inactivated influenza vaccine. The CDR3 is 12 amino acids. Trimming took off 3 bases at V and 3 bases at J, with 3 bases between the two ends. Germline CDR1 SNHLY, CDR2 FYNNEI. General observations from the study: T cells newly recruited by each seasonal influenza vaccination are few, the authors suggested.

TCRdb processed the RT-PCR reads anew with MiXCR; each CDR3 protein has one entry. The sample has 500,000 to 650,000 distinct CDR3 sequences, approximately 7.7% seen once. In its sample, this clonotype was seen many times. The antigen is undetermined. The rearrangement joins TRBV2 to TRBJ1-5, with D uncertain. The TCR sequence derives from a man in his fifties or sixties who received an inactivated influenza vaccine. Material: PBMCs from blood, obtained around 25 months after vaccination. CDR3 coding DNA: TGTGCCAGCAGTGAGCTCAATCAGCCCCAGCATTTT. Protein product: CASSELNQPQHF.